This passage covers 5 T cell receptor beta chains from one sample sequenced in a study of regulatory T cells in long-lasting Graves disease. For TCR beta, libraries came from iRepertoire HTBI primers and Arm-PCR of CDR3 regions. One entry per CDR3 protein results from TCRdb running MiXCR on the multiplex PCR reads. The sample holds roughly 400,000 distinct CDR3 sequences, less than 25% seen once. Time point: persistent/refractory GD, antithyroid drugs over 5 years with positive TRAb. Preparation of the TCR library used RNA extracted from PBMCs. The sequenced sample was peripheral blood mononuclear cells (PBMCs), obtained when the disease was refractory, from a patient treated with antithyroid drugs. The receptors were gathered from a female donor with Graves disease.

The chain has TRBV10-3 and TRBJ2-2; 9 bases agree with TRBD1. The germline CDR1 and CDR2 sequences are ENHRY and SYGVKD. The CDR3 extends over 16 amino acids. V shed 3 bases and J 0 bases; nucleotides not matched to a gene: 2. This CDR3 is CAISDRDRANTGELFF. Written as DNA, the CDR3 is TGTGCCATCAGTGACAGGGACAGGGCGAACACCGGGGAGCTGTTTTTT.

This clonotype showed up many times. The chain has TRBV11-1 and TRBJ1-6; the D is unclear. The CDR3 is made up of 10 amino acids. V lost 5 bases, J lost 15 bases, and 8 bases lay in between. CDR1 and CDR2 (germline): SGHAT, FQDESV (reference sequence). CDR3 in amino acids: CASSPKHLHF. Written as DNA, the CDR3 is TGTGCCAGCAGCCCCAAGCACCTCCACTTT.

As concerns this clonotype: Given a much more abundant clone one base away, this may be a read error. V usage is TRBV28 and J usage is TRBJ2-7; no definite D call. The V gene's germline CDR1 is MDHEN and CDR2 SYDVKM. Deletions cut 8 bases from V and 0 bases from J, with 14 bases between. The CDR3 sequence is 14 residues long. CDR3 sequence: CASALLSSSYEQYF. In DNA form, the CDR3 reads TGTGCCAGCGCCCTTCTTTCCTCCTCCTACGAGCAGTACTTC.

Regarding this clonotype: One base away lies a much larger clone, so this may be a sequencing read error. V and J are TRBV7-8 and TRBJ2-5; D remains unclear. CDR3 size: 14 residues. Trimming shortened V by 4 bases and J by 2 bases, and 11 bases separated the two germline ends. From germline, CDR1 is SGHVS and CDR2 FQNEAQ. Written as DNA, the CDR3 is TGTGCCAGCAGCTCAGGACGGATACAAGAGACCCAGTACTTC. It yields the protein CASSSGRIQETQYF.

At least ten counts were recorded for this clonotype. This chain joins TRBV11-1 and TRBJ1-6; weak D call: TRBD1 (6 bases). Trimming took off 4 bases at V and 5 bases at J, with 9 bases between the two ends. In germline, CDR1 is SGHAT, CDR2 FQDESV (reference sequence). The CDR3 is 14 amino acids. In nucleotides, the CDR3 is TGTGCCAGCAGCTCAGGGGAGAATAATTCACCCCTCCACTTT. It is translated as CASSSGENNSPLHF. Together with reference TRBV11-1 and TRBJ1-6, the CDR3 gives the full variable domain: EAEVAQSPRYKITEKSQAVAFWCDPISGHATLYWYRQILGQGPELLVQFQDESVVDDSQLPKDRFSAERLKGVDSTLKIQPAELGDSAMYLCASSSGENNSPLHFGNGTRLTVT.